The T cell receptor beta chain described here comes from a study of OX40 agonist ivuxolimab in advanced cancers. The method was immunoSEQ multiplex PCR; TCRdb's version includes in-frame clones alone and lacks a portion of them. The sample holds fewer than 85,000 clones, roughly four fifths seen once. Germline V gene lookup returns CDR1 SQVTM and CDR2 ANQGSEA. V shed 4 bases and J shed 7 bases, with 13 bases lying between them. CDR3 size: 12 residues. This chain joins TRBV29-1 and TRBJ1-1; tentatively, D is TRBD1 (6 bases). Here the sequenced sample was CD4+ or CD8+ T cells sorted from blood, taken in a trial of the OX40 agonist ivuxolimab. This clonotype was obtained from an adult with an advanced solid tumor such as melanoma, head and neck, liver or kidney cancer. DNA for the CDR3: TGCAGCGTTGTATACGCAGGGGATGAAGCTTTCTTT. Protein: CSVVYAGDEAFF.